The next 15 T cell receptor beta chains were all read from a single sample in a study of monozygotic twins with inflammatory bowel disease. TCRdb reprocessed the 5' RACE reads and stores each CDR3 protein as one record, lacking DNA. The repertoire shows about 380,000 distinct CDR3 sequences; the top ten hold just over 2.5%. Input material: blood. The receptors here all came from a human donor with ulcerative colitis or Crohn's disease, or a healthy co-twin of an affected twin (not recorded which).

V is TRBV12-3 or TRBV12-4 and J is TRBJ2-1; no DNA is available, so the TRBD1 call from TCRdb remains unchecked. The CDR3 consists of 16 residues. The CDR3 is CASRRTGTPFYNEQFF.

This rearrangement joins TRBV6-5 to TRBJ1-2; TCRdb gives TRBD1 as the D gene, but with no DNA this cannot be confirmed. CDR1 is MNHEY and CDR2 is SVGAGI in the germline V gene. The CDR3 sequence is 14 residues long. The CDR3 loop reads CASTFDRGGDGYTF.

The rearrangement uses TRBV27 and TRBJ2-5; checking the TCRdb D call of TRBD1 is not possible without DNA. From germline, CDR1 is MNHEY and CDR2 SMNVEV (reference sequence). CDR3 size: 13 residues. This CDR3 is CASIPPGRETQYF.

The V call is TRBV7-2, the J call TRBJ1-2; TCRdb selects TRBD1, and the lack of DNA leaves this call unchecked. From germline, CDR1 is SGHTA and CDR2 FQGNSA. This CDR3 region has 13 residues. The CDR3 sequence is CASSRDRGFGYTF.

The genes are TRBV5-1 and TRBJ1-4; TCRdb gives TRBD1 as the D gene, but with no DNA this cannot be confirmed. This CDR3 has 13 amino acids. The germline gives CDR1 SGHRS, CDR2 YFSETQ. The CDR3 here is CASRQTGFEKLFF. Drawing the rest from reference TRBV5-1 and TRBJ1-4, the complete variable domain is KAGVTQTPRYLIKTRGQQVTLSCSPISGHRSVSWYQQTPGQGLQFLFEYFSETQRNKGNFPGRFSGRQFSNSRSEMNVSTLELGDSALYLCASRQTGFEKLFFGSGTQLSVL.

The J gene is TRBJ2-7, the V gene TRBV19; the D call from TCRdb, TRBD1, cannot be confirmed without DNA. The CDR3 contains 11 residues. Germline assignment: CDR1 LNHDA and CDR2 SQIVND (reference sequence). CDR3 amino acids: CASRGDYEQYF.

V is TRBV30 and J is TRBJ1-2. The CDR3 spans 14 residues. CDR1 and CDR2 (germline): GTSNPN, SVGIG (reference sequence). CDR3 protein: CAWSEGPHRPGYTF.

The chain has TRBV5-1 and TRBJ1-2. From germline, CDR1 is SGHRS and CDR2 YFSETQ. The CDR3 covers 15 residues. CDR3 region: CASSPQGPLNYGYTF.

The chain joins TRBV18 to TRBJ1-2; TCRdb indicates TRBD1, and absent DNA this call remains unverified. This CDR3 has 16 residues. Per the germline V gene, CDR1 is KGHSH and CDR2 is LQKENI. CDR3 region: CASSPGTGARGYGYTF.

This CDR3 is CASSPGLAGDVNNEQFF. The V and J genes are TRBV7-2 and TRBJ2-1; TCRdb gives TRBD2 as the D gene, but with no DNA this cannot be confirmed. Germline CDR1 is SGHTA and CDR2 is FQGNSA. The CDR3 contains 17 residues.

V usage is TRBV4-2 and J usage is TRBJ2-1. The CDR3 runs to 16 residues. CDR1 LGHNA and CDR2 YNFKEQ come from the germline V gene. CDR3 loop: CASSQVVQSSYNEQFF.

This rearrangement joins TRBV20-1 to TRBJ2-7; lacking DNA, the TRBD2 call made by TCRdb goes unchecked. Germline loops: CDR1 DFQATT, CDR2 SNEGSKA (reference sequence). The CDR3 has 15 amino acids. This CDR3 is CSAFPRLAGRFEQYF.

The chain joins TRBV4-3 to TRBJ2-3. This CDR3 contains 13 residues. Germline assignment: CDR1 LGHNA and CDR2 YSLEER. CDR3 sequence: CASSLDTTDTQYF.

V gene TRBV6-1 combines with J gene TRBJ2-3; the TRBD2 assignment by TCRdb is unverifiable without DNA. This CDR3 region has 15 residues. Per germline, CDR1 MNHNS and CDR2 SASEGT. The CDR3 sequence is CASSLAGAHGDTQYF.

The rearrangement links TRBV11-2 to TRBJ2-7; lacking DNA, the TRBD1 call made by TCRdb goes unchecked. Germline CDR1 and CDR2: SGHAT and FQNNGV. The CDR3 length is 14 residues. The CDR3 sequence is CASSLAAGNYEQYF.